Sequencing of this TCR beta chain was carried out in a study of T cell responses to AZD1222 COVID-19 vaccine. At the level of the study: It was second doses at about 4 or about 12 weeks that were pooled.

A remark on this clone: The antigen remains undetermined.

Study observations and caveats: A reported finding is that nearly half of spike-specific TCRs target unmutated variant regions. Among the donors, most were white British and more were female, and clonal diversity was possibly underestimated. Sampling that yielded the repertoires occurred only after the peak T cell response.

TCRdb keeps only in-frame clones here, not all; method: immunoSEQ multiplex PCR. The sample contains about 97,000 clones, roughly 86% of which appear only once. Here the sequenced sample was peripheral blood, taken on day 0 of AZD1222 vaccination. This receptor was identified in an adult in good health.

The CDR3 protein is CASSLATGGNQPQHF. The CDR3 DNA is TGTGCCAGCAGCTTAGCCACAGGGGGCAATCAGCCCCAGCATTTT. This chain uses TRBV7-8 with TRBJ1-5; TRBD1 matches at 7 bases. This CDR3 has 15 amino acids. The junction had 1 base not matched to a gene; V was cut back by 0 bases and J by 2 bases. Germline assignment: CDR1 SGHVS and CDR2 FQNEAQ. Drawing the rest from reference TRBV7-8 and TRBJ1-5, the complete variable domain is GAGVSQSPRYKVAKRGQDVALRCDPISGHVSLFWYQQALGQGPEFLTYFQNEAQLDKSGLPSDRFFAERPEGSVSTLKIQRTQQEDSAVYLCASSLATGGNQPQHFGDGTRLSIL.